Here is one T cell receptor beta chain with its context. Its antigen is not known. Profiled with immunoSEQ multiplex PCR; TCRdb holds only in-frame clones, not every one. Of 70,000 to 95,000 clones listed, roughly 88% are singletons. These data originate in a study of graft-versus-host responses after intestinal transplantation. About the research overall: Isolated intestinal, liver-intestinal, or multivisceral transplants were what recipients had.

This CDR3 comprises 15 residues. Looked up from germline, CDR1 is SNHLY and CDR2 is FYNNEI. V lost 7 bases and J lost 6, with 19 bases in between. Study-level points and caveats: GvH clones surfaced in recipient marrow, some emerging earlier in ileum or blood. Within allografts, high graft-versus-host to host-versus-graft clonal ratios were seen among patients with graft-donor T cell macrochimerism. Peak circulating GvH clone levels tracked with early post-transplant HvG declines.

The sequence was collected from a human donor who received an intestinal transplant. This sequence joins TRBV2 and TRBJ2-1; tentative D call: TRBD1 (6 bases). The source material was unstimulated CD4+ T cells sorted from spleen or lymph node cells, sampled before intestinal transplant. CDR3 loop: CASKWSAGVVNEQFF. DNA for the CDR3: TGTGCCAGCAAATGGTCTGCAGGGGTTGTCAATGAGCAGTTCTTC.